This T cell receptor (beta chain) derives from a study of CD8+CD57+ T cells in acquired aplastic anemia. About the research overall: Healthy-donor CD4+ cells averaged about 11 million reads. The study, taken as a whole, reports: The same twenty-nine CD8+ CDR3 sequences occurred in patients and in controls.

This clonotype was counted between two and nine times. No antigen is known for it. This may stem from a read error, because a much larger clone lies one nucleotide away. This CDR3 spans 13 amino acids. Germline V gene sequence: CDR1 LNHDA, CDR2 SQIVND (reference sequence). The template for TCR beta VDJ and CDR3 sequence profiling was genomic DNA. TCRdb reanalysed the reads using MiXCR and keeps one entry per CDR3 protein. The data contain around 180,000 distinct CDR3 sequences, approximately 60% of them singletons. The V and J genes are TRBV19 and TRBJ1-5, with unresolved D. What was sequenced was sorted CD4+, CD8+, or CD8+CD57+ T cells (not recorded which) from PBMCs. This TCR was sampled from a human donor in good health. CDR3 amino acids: CASSIFSSQPQRF. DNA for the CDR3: TGTGCCAGTAGTATTTTTTCTAGTCAGCCCCAGCGTTTT.